A single T cell receptor (beta chain) is shown here with its context. In this sample, this clone turned up once. There is no known antigen for this receptor. No base quality values were provided; no much bigger clone lies one nucleotide off. The germline V end is reduced by 4 bases and the J end by 8 bases; junction bases left unmatched: 3. From the germline V gene (reference sequence), CDR1 is SEHNR and CDR2 is FQNEAQ. The CDR3 spans 14 residues, from the cysteine through the phenylalanine. Solely the CDR3 DNA is kept, with 42 bases framed from the first base. These data originate in a study of blood T cell repertoires in COVID-19 (dated by TCRdb to 2018 to 2020). A note on the overall study: Samples from collaborators originated in the United States, Italy and Spain and spanned both the acute and convalescent phases of COVID-19. HLA class I and class II types, where available, came from metadata supplied by the sample provider rather than from assay-based typing. The sample metadata nearly always contained a de-identified subject ID, COVID-19 status, age in years and sex. Samples came from the ongoing ImmuneRACE study (first 160 participants) plus 1,254 subjects from 6 global collaborators. The repertoires were released in a freely available public database intended as a resource for research on the immune response to SARS-CoV-2. Deeply sampled blood TCRbeta repertoires from subjects exposed to, actively infected with, or recovered from COVID-19 were included in the dataset. The material from the prospective study consisted of cDNA or gDNA derived from T cells, B-cell-depleted T cells, or PBMCs.

The immunoSEQ Assay, a bias-controlled multiplex PCR, was used to amplify TCRbeta CDR3 regions from genomic DNA. In the source study's methods: Within the assay, amplification of reference gene primers was used to estimate how many nucleated cells each sample contained. Sequence reads were collapsed and filtered to measure the absolute abundance of every unique TCRbeta CDR3 rearrangement. For each sample, productive Simpson clonality was calculated by taking the square root of Simpson's diversity index across productive rearrangements. TCRdb obtained this table from immuneACCESS and retained in-frame rearrangements with V and J assigned. These tables miss some clones; where compared with another copy, unresolved V genes account for less than half of the shortfall, and the remainder is unexplained. That table furnishes V, J and clone size, whereas the DNA furnished D and trimming. The sample yields 350,000 to 400,000 clones; roughly nine tenths were counted once. The ten largest make up just under 3% of the sample.

Broader findings and caveats from the paper: How much clinical and demographic metadata was included differed by source and by participant, and the metadata was provided uncurated.

Enrolling through a virtual design, the prospective study's participants ranged in age from about 18 to 89 years and lived across 24 United States geographic areas. In the prospective study, cohorts were assigned on the basis of participant-reported clinical history obtained from a screening survey and a study questionnaire. For ImmuneRACE Cohort 3, a participant was defined as recovered based on two consecutive negative NP/OP PCR tests, clearance by a healthcare professional, or resolution of symptoms. Mobile phlebotomists in the prospective study collected whole blood, serum and a nasopharyngeal or oropharyngeal swab from every participant. Additional blood draws and questionnaires over an approximately two-month period could optionally be provided by prospective study participants. Before DNA extraction, blood samples from the prospective study were shipped at room temperature or frozen.

This sequence was found in a woman in her twenties or thirties who had recovered from COVID-19. The material sequenced was PBMCs or T cells enriched from blood (not recorded which). The rearranged chain carries TRBV7-9 and TRBJ1-6, with 9 junctional bases fitting TRBD1. Here the CDR3 is given as CASSYGDRDSPLHF. The DNA sequence reads TGTGCCAGCAGCTACGGGGACAGGGATTCACCCCTCCACTTT.